This paragraph covers one TCR beta chain sequence. Researchers ran the PCR with 60 Vbeta and 13 Jbeta primers. Measured with immunoSEQ multiplex PCR; TCRdb has only the in-frame clones, and not every one. The table includes about 190,000 clones, around 84% detected once. The CDR3 consists of 15 residues. V was clipped by 4 bases and J by 8 bases; unmatched bases: 8. CDR1 and CDR2 from the germline V gene are SGHKS and YYEKEE (reference sequence). This sample was taken from a study of cytomegalovirus exposure and HLA in healthy donors. This clonotype was sampled from a woman aged 50 to 60 in good health and CMV-seropositive. The sequencing input was PBMCs. The chain employs TRBV5-5 and TRBJ2-1; TRBD2 agrees at 11 bases. Here the CDR3 reads CASSPIAGGFYEQFF. Written as DNA, the CDR3 is TGTGCCAGCAGCCCGATAGCGGGGGGGTTTTATGAGCAGTTCTTC.